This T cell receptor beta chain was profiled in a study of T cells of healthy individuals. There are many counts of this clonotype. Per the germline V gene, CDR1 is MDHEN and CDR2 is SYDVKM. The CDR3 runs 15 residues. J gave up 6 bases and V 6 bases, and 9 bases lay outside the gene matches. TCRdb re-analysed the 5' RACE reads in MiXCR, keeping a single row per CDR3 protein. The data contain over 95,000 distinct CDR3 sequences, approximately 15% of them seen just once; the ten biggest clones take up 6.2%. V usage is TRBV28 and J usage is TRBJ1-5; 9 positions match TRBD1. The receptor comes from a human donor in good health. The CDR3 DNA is TGTGCCAGCAGCTCGGACAGGGGATGGAGTCAGCCCCAGCATTTT. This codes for CASSSDRGWSQPQHF.